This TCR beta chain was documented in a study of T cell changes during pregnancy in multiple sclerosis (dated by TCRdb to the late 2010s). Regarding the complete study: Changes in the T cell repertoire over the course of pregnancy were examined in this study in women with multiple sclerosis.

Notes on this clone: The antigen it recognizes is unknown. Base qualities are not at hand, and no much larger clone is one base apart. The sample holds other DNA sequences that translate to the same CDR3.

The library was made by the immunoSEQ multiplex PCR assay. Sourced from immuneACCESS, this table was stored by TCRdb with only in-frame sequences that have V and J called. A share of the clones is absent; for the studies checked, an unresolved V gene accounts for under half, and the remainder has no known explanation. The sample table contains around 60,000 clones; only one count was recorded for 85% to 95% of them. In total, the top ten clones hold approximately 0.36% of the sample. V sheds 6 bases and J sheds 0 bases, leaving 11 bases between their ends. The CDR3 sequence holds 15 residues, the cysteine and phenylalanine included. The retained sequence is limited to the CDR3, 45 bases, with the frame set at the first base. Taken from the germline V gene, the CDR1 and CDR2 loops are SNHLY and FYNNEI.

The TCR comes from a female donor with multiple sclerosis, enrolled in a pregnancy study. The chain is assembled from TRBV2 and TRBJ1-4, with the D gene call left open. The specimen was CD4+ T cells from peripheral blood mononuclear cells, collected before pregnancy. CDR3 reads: CASRSYSATNEKLFF. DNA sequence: TGTGCCAGCAGAAGTTACAGTGCAACTAATGAAAAACTGTTTTTT.